This T cell receptor beta chain was observed in a study of T cells after yellow fever vaccination. Study-level background: Low-cell-number fractions were prepared with SMART-Seq v4 Ultra Low Input.

Universal primer sites and UMIs were introduced during 5'RACE template-switching synthesis of TCR cDNA. TCRdb redid the calling of the 5' RACE reads with MiXCR, one entry per CDR3 protein. Of just under 600,000 distinct CDR3 sequences listed, roughly 13% are singletons. This clonotype appeared a few times. Its antigen is undetermined. This CDR3 region has 14 residues. Germline assignment: CDR1 MRHNA and CDR2 SNTAGT. The V and J ends lost 3 bases and 6 bases, in that order; junction bases with no gene match: 2. Study outcomes and limitations: FACS-sorted repertoires could contain abundant clonotypes contaminating from the bulk population. Once the booster was given, most primary-vaccination clones reappeared, at about 96% for CD4 and 88% for CD8.

This chain joins TRBV6-4 and TRBJ2-1; 10 bases line up with TRBD2. This sequence was found in a man aged 25-45 years who received the YFV17D yellow fever vaccine. The sample in question was PBMCs, obtained on the day of the yellow fever booster vaccination. The CDR3 loop is CASSELAGLNEQFF. In DNA form, the CDR3 reads TGTGCCAGCAGTGAACTAGCGGGACTCAATGAGCAGTTCTTC.